The 24 T cell receptor beta chains below all came from one sample that was sequenced in a study of shared clonotypes between healthy human individuals. The data were produced by immunoSEQ multiplex PCR, yet TCRdb's version contains in-frame clones alone and is incomplete. Here the sample spans more than 1.2 million clones, 98% to 99% being singletons. Sequenced: naive CD4+ T cells sorted from blood. Subset given: CD45RA+ positively selected. The source of these receptors is a man younger than 45 in good health.

This chain joins TRBV7-9 and TRBJ2-5; no clear D gene. Germline V gene data show CDR1 as SEHNR and CDR2 as FQNEAQ (reference sequence). Trimming took off 5 bases at V and 0 bases at J, with 13 bases between the two ends. The CDR3 has 15 residues. CDR3: CASSRSYPDQETQYF. For the CDR3, the DNA is TGTGCCAGCAGCCGTTCCTATCCGGACCAAGAGACCCAGTACTTC.

This chain links TRBV5-1 with TRBJ2-1; tentatively, D is TRBD2 (5 bases). The CDR3 has 15 residues. Per germline, CDR1 SGHRS and CDR2 YFSETQ. V was cut by 4 bases and J by 0 bases, with 11 bases left in between. The CDR3 nucleotides read TGCGCCAGCAGCCTCGGGGTTACCTCCTACAATGAGCAGTTCTTC. It translates to CASSLGVTSYNEQFF.

The J gene is TRBJ2-2, the V gene TRBV15; D unresolved. Germline V CDR1 and CDR2: LNHNV, YYDKDF (reference sequence). The germline V and J ends were trimmed by 1 base and 4 bases, with 7 bases remaining between them. This CDR3 has 14 amino acids. CDR3 sequence (DNA): TGTGCCACCAGCAGAGGGGCGATCACCGGGGAGCTGTTTTTT. Amino acids: CATSRGAITGELFF.

The genes are TRBV5-1 and TRBJ2-7; 9 bases fit TRBD2. Unmatched junction bases numbered 2, after V lost 0 bases and J lost 4 bases. The germline gives CDR1 SGHRS, CDR2 YFSETQ. The CDR3 runs to 14 residues. CDR3 DNA: TGCGCCAGCAGCTTGGGGAGCGGGAGGTACGAGCAGTACTTC. Protein sequence: CASSLGSGRYEQYF.

To note about this clone: Other DNA sequences in this specimen translate into the identical CDR3. V is TRBV6-5 and J is TRBJ1-1; D gene ambiguous. CDR1 and CDR2 (germline): MNHEY, SVGAGI. The length of the CDR3 is 13 residues. V lost 6 bases, J lost 1 base, and 9 bases lay in between. In DNA, the CDR3 is TGTGCCAGCAGCCTAACAAGGAACACTGAAGCTTTCTTT. Translated, it gives CASSLTRNTEAFF.

A note on this clone: At one end, the junction sequence differs from germline, possibly due to a read error. CDR3 nucleotide sequence: TGTGCCAGTAGCTCCAGACTAGCGGAGCGGGCTGAGCAGTTCTTC. Its protein product is CASSSRLAERAEQFF. The chain is built from TRBV7-9 and TRBJ2-1, with 9 bases lining up with TRBD2. Germline V gene sequence: CDR1 SEHNR, CDR2 FQNEAQ (reference sequence). The CDR3 spans 15 residues. Supplemented by reference TRBV7-9 and TRBJ2-1, the full variable domain reads DTGVSQNPRHKITKRGQNVTFRCDPISEHNRLYWYRQTLGQGPEFLTYFQNEAQLEKSRLLSDRFSAERPKGSFSTLEIQRTEQGDSAMYLCASSSRLAERAEQFFGPGTRLTVL.

The genes are TRBV2 and TRBJ2-3, with TRBD1 matching 8 bases. Trimming removed 3 bases from V and 5 bases from J; junction bases left unmatched: 7. Germline V CDR1 and CDR2: SNHLY, FYNNEI. The CDR3 runs to 15 residues. This chain's CDR3 is CASSDPGGAKDTQYF. In nucleotides, the CDR3 is TGTGCCAGCAGTGATCCAGGGGGCGCAAAAGATACGCAGTATTTT.

A single count supports this clone. The rearrangement links TRBV2 to TRBJ2-1; tentatively, D is TRBD1 (6 bases). Germline V CDR1 and CDR2: SNHLY, FYNNEI. V was cut by 8 bases and J by 1 base, with 9 bases left in between. CDR3 length: 13 amino acids. DNA of the CDR3: TGTGCCAGCTCAGGGGAATCCTACAATGAGCAGTTCTTC. Its protein is CASSGESYNEQFF.

The CDR3 DNA sequence: TGTGCCAGCAGTGAATTCAGGGGAAGGATCGGGACAGGGGCCAACTATGGCTACACCTTC. It specifies CASSEFRGRIGTGANYGYTF. The J gene is TRBJ1-2, the V gene TRBV6-1, with TRBD1 identical over 10 bases. V lost 2 bases to trimming and J lost 2 bases; unmatched junction nucleotides: 17. The CDR3 covers 20 residues. Germline V gives CDR1 MNHNS, CDR2 SASEGT.

The chain has TRBV5-1 and TRBJ2-5; the match to TRBD2 covers 8 bases. The germline CDR1 and CDR2 sequences are SGHRS and YFSETQ. The CDR3 runs to 14 residues. With V trimmed by 2 bases and J by 1 base, 1 base remained unmatched. The CDR3 here is CASSLLAVQETQYF. For the CDR3, the DNA is TGCGCCAGCAGCTTACTAGCGGTCCAAGAGACCCAGTACTTC.

This rearrangement joins TRBV7-6 to TRBJ1-4, with D possibly matching TRBD1 (6 bases). Trimming cost V 2 bases and J 5 bases, with 15 bases left between them. This CDR3 is 16 amino acids long. The germline gives CDR1 SGHVS, CDR2 FNYEAQ. CDR3 sequence reads: CASSLHQRGLNEKLFF. CDR3 sequence (DNA): TGTGCCAGCAGCTTACATCAGAGGGGGTTGAATGAAAAACTGTTTTTT.

The chain carries TRBV15 and TRBJ2-7, with TRBD1 as a possible D gene (6 bases). CDR3 size: 15 residues. Per germline, CDR1 LNHNV and CDR2 YYDKDF (reference sequence). V was trimmed by 1 base and J by 3 bases, leaving 13 bases between them. The CDR3 is CATSRVPGVVYEQYF. CDR3 sequence (DNA): TGTGCCACCAGCAGAGTTCCAGGGGTGGTCTACGAGCAGTACTTC.

This CDR3 is CAYNRDYQETQYF. The CDR3 bases are TGTGCCTATAACAGGGATTACCAAGAGACCCAGTACTTC. This chain uses TRBV30 with TRBJ2-5; D possibly corresponds to TRBD1 (6 bases). Germline V gene lookup returns CDR1 GTSNPN and CDR2 SVGIG (reference sequence). This CDR3 region has 13 residues. V gave up 7 bases and J gave up 0 bases, with 12 bases separating them.

The chain couples TRBV30 to TRBJ2-4; a possible D gene is TRBD1 (6 bases). The V and J ends lost 4 bases and 4 bases respectively, with 20 bases between them. The CDR3 runs to 16 residues. Germline V gives CDR1 GTSNPN, CDR2 SVGIG (reference sequence). The CDR3 sequence is CAWNTGFSAQKNIQYF. The CDR3 nucleotides read TGTGCCTGGAACACAGGGTTCTCTGCGCAAAAAAACATTCAGTACTTC.

The chain couples TRBV7-9 to TRBJ1-1; D not certain. The CDR3 runs 16 residues. The V end lost 5 bases, the J end lost 5 bases, and 21 bases lay between the germline ends. Germline V CDR1 and CDR2: SEHNR, FQNEAQ (reference sequence). This CDR3 reads CASSPDGRGVRTEAFF. DNA of the CDR3: TGTGCCAGCAGCCCAGATGGTCGTGGAGTCAGGACTGAAGCTTTCTTT.

A word on this clone: Other DNA sequences in this specimen translate into the identical CDR3. V and J are TRBV2 and TRBJ2-3, with unresolved D. Germline lookup yields CDR1 SNHLY and CDR2 FYNNEI. There are 12 residues in the CDR3. V dropped 5 bases and J dropped 2 bases, with 5 bases sitting between them. CDR3 sequence (DNA): TGTGCCAGCAGTCCTTACACAGATACGCAGTATTTT. This encodes CASSPYTDTQYF.

The chain is built from TRBV30 and TRBJ2-5, with TRBD2 identical over 7 bases. From germline, CDR1 is GTSNPN and CDR2 SVGIG (reference sequence). V lost 3 bases to trimming and J lost 4 bases; unmatched junction nucleotides: 8. The CDR3 is 14 amino acids. This chain's CDR3 is CAWSDLAVGETQYF. CDR3 sequence (DNA): TGTGCCTGGAGCGATCTAGCGGTTGGAGAGACCCAGTACTTC. The full variable domain, in which reference TRBV30 and TRBJ2-5 provide the parts outside the CDR3, is SQTIHQWPATLVQPVGSPLSLECTVEGTSNPNLYWYRQAAGRGLQLLFYSVGIGQISSEVPQNLSASRPQDRQFILSSKKLLLSDSGFYLCAWSDLAVGETQYFGPGTRLLVL.

The genes are TRBV21-1 and TRBJ2-1; whether TRBD2, the table's D call, matches the DNA was not checked. TRBV21-1 is deemed a pseudogene. There are 18 residues in the CDR3. The CDR3 coding sequence is TGTGCCAGCAGCAAATTTATCCGACGGCCGCGGCCAAACAATGAGCAGTTCTTC. It yields the protein CASSKFIRRPRPNNEQFF.

This chain joins TRBV5-1 and TRBJ2-7, with 9 bases aligning to TRBD1. CDR1 and CDR2 (germline): SGHRS, YFSETQ. J was trimmed by 6 bases and V by 2 bases; bases with no gene match: 6. The CDR3 extends over 14 amino acids. The CDR3 coding sequence is TGCGCCAGCAGCTTCGGAGACAGGGGGGGCGAGCAGTACTTC. Protein sequence: CASSFGDRGGEQYF.

CDR3 bases: TGTGCCACCAGCAGAGCGGCAGGGAAGTTCTCCTACGAGCAGTACTTC. Its protein product is CATSRAAGKFSYEQYF. The J gene is TRBJ2-7, the V gene TRBV15, with D maybe TRBD1 (5 bases). V was pared by 1 base and J by 0 bases, with 13 bases between. Germline values: CDR1 LNHNV, CDR2 YYDKDF (reference sequence). This CDR3 has 16 amino acids.

This clone was found a few times. Other DNA variants within this sample encode the same CDR3. V is TRBV18 and J is TRBJ1-5; TRBD1 aligns across 7 bases. The CDR3 extends over 14 amino acids. The J segment lost 2 bases and the V segment lost 3 bases, leaving 1 base of the junction unmatched. Germline V gene lookup returns CDR1 KGHSH and CDR2 LQKENI. In DNA, the CDR3 is TGTGCCAGCTCACCCGACAGGGGCAATCAGCCCCAGCATTTT. It translates to CASSPDRGNQPQHF.

The CDR3 region has the DNA TGCGCCAGCAGCTTGAGTTTAGGACAGTGGAACACCGGGGAGCTGTTTTTT. This translates into CASSLSLGQWNTGELFF. V usage is TRBV5-1 and J usage is TRBJ2-2, with D perhaps matching TRBD1 (6 bases). CDR3 length equals 17 residues. The V end lost 1 base, the J end lost 1 base, and 14 bases lay between the germline ends. Germline V CDR1 and CDR2: SGHRS, YFSETQ.

V and J are TRBV15 and TRBJ2-2, with D possibly being TRBD2 (6 bases). The germline V and J ends were trimmed by 6 bases and 6 bases, with 14 bases remaining between them. The CDR3 totals 14 residues. The germline gives CDR1 LNHNV, CDR2 YYDKDF (reference sequence). CDR3 nucleotide sequence: TGTGCCACCAGGAAAACGTCGGGGGCCGGGGAGCTGTTTTTT. Its protein is CATRKTSGAGELFF.

Concerning this clone: Within the sample, other DNA sequences also encode this same CDR3. This chain links TRBV11-3 with TRBJ2-3; 13 nucleotides agree with TRBD2. The CDR3 contains 16 residues. The germline V gene encodes CDR1 SGHNT and CDR2 YENEEA. V lost 5 bases to trimming and J lost 6 bases; unmatched junction nucleotides: 8. For the CDR3, the DNA is TGTGCCAGCAGCCCCGGACTAGCGGGAGTTGGGGATACGCAGTATTTT. This translates into CASSPGLAGVGDTQYF.